Below are 5 T cell receptor beta chains sequenced from a single sample in a study of T cells in women clearing cervical HPV infection. Generated by immunoSEQ multiplex PCR, the TCRdb table keeps only in-frame clones and is missing some. The sample totals roughly 45,000 clones. Sequencing was performed on blood buffy coat. These TCRs come from a woman between 18 and 69 years old with a cervical HPV16 infection that either progressed to CIN3+ or cleared (not recorded which).

Comment on this clone: The read terminates 3 residues ahead of where the CDR3 ends, so the germline J gene completes it. This chain joins TRBV7-2 and TRBJ2-1, with 7 bases matching TRBD1. Germline V gene data show CDR1 as SGHTA and CDR2 as FQGNSA. Trimming cost V 5 bases and J 5 bases; bases outside gene matches: 9. This CDR3 contains 15 residues. The CDR3 loop reads CASSPMGQLNNEQFF. The sequenced CDR3 bases are TGTGCCAGCAGCCCGATGGGACAGCTGAACAATGAG.

About this clone: The read halts 3 residues ahead of the CDR3 end, with the missing end drawn from the germline J gene. The chain has TRBV5-1 and TRBJ2-7; D may be TRBD1 (6 bases). The V and J ends lost 5 bases and 5 bases respectively, with 14 bases between them. There are 13 residues in the CDR3. Per the germline V gene, CDR1 is SGHRS and CDR2 is YFSETQ. The CDR3 bases that were read are TGCGCCAGCAGGGTGGGACATATCAACGAG. Translated, it gives CASRVGHINE. From start to end, the CDR3 is CASRVGHINEQYF.

Worth noting for this clone: The observed sequence ends 3 residues before the CDR3 terminus, with the missing tail filled in from the germline J gene. The rearrangement links TRBV29-1 to TRBJ2-7, with 9 positions matching TRBD1. From germline, CDR1 is SQVTM and CDR2 ANQGSEA. The CDR3 is made up of 13 amino acids. V dropped 7 bases and J dropped 2; count of bases not matched to a gene: 6. CDR3 protein: CSATDRGPYEQYF. The sequenced CDR3 bases are TGCAGCGCTACGGACAGGGGTCCCTACGAG.

As regards this clone: The read falls 3 residues short of the CDR3 end, and the missing part is taken from the germline J gene. The chain is built from TRBV2 and TRBJ2-1; a weak D match, TRBD1 (7 bases). Deletions cut 10 bases from V and 5 bases from J, with 15 bases between. Germline CDR1 reads SNHLY; CDR2 reads FYNNEI. This CDR3 has 13 residues. CDR3 in amino acids: CATQGGANNEQFF. The DNA read from the CDR3 is TGTGCCACGCAGGGGGGCGCAAACAATGAG.

Comments on this clone: The read terminates 3 residues before the CDR3 end, so the remaining end is supplied by the germline J gene. This chain uses TRBV7-9 with TRBJ1-6; no reliable D call. V lost 6 bases, J lost 7 bases, and 10 bases lay in between. Germline assignment: CDR1 SEHNR and CDR2 FQNEAQ (reference sequence). CDR3 size: 13 residues. The sequenced CDR3 bases are TGTGCCAGCAGAGAACTCATCAATTCACCC. Amino acids: CASRELINSP. The CDR3, in full, reads CASRELINSPLHF.